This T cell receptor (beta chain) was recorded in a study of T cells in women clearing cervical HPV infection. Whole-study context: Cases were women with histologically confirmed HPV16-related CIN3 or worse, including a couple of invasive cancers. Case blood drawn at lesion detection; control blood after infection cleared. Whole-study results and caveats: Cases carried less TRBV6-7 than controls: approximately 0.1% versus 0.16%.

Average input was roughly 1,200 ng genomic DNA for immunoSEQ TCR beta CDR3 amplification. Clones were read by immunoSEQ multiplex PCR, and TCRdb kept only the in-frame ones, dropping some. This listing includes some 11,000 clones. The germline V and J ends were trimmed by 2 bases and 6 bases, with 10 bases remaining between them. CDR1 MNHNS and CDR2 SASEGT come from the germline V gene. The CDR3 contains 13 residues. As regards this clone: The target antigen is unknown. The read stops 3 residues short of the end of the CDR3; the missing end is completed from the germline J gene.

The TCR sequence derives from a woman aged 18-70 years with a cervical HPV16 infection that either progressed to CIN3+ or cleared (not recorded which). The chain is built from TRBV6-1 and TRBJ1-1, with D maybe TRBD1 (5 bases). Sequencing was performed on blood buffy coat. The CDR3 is CASSENRISEAFF. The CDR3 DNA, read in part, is TGTGCCAGCAGTGAAAACAGGATCTCTGAA.